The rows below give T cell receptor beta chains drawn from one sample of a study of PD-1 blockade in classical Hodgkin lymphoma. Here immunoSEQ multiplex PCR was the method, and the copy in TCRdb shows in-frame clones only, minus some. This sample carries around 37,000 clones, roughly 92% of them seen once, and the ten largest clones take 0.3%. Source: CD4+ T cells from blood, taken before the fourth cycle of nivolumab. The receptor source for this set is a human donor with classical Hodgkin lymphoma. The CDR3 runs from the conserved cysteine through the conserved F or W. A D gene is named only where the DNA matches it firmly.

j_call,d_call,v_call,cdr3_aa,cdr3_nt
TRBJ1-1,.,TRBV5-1,CASSRRGMNTEAFF,TGCGCCAGCAGCCGCCGGGGCATGAACACTGAAGCTTTCTTT
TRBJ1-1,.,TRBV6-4,CASSVEGNTEAFF,TGTGCCAGCAGTGTAGAGGGGAACACTGAAGCTTTCTTT
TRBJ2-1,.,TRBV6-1,CASSERHISSYNEQFF,TGTGCCAGCAGTGAAAGGCACATAAGCTCCTACAATGAGCAGTTCTTC
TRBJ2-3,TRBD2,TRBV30,CAWSDGRAGTDTQYF,TGTGCCTGGAGTGACGGGAGGGCCGGAACAGATACGCAGTATTTT
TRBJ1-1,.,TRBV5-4,CASSSSGWDTEAFF,TGTGCCAGCAGCTCCTCGGGGTGGGATACTGAAGCTTTCTTT
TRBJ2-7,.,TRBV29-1,CSVEDPAGYEQYF,TGCAGCGTTGAAGATCCGGCAGGTTACGAGCAGTACTTC
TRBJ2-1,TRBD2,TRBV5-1,CASSLRETSGIYNEQFF,TGCGCCAGCAGCTTGAGGGAGACTAGCGGAATTTACAATGAGCAGTTCTTC
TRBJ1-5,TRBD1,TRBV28,CASSPRQGRRHQPQHF,TGTGCCAGCAGTCCACGACAGGGGCGAAGGCATCAGCCCCAGCATTTT
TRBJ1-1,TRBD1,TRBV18,CASSPTGGRTEAFF,TGTGCCAGCTCACCAACAGGGGGCCGGACTGAAGCTTTCTTT
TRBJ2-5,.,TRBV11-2,CASSNTGTPLQETQYF,TGTGCCAGCAGCAATACCGGGACACCTCTCCAAGAGACCCAGTACTTC
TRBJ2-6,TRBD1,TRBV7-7,CASSPGQGRFTGANVLTF,TGTGCCAGCAGCCCGGGACAGGGAAGGTTTACTGGGGCCAACGTCCTGACTTTC
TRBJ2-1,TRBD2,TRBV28,CASGASGSSYNEQFF,TGTGCCAGCGGAGCTAGCGGGAGCTCCTACAATGAGCAGTTCTTC
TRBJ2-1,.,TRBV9,CASSVVSNTPRDNEQFF,TGTGCCAGCAGCGTAGTTAGTAACACCCCCCGGGACAATGAGCAGTTCTTC
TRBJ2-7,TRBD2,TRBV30,CAWRSGLAGYEQYF,TGTGCCTGGAGGTCGGGACTAGCGGGATACGAGCAGTACTTC
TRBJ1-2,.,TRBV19,CASRWGLNYGYTF,TGTGCCAGTAGGTGGGGGCTTAACTATGGCTACACCTTC
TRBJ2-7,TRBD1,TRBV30,CAWSVGQGAVTYEQYF,TGTGCCTGGAGTGTCGGACAGGGGGCTGTAACGTACGAGCAGTACTTC
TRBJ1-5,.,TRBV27,CASRLAESWPQHF,TGTGCCAGCAGGCTAGCGGAGTCATGGCCCCAGCATTTT
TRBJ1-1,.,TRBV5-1,CASSRVGNTEAFF,TGCGCCAGCAGCCGGGTTGGGAACACTGAAGCTTTCTTT
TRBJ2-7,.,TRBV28,CASRPLLAGPGEQYF,TGTGCCAGCAGACCCCTCTTGGCGGGGCCCGGCGAGCAGTACTTC
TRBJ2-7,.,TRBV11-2,CASSFRGAEVHEQYF,TGTGCCAGCAGCTTCCGGGGCGCGGAGGTCCACGAGCAGTACTTC
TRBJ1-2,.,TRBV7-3,CASSLGSQGGYTF,TGTGCCAGCAGCCTAGGGAGCCAGGGCGGCTACACCTTC
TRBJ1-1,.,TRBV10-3,CAISESTVAGQEAFF,TGTGCCATCAGTGAGTCGACGGTTGCTGGACAGGAAGCTTTCTTT
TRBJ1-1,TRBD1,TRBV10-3,CAISESGTGNTEAFF,TGTGCCATCAGTGAGTCTGGGACAGGGAACACTGAAGCTTTCTTT